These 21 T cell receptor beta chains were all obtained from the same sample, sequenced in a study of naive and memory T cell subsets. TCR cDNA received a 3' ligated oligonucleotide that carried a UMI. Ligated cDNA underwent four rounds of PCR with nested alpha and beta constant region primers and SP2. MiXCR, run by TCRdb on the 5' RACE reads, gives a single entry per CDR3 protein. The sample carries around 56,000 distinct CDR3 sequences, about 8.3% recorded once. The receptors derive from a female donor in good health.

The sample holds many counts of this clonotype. The DNA of the CDR3 is TGTGCCATCAGTCTGCAGGGGGAAGAGACCCAGTACTTC. Translation gives CAISLQGEETQYF. This chain connects TRBV10-3 to TRBJ2-5; 7 nucleotides align to TRBD1. The CDR3 loop spans 13 amino acids. The V gene's germline CDR1 is ENHRY and CDR2 SYGVKD. J gave up 3 bases and V 5 bases, and 3 bases lay outside the gene matches.

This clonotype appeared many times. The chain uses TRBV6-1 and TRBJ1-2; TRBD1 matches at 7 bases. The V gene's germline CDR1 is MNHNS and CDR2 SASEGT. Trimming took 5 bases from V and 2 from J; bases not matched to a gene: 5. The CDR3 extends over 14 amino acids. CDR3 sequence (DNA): TGTGCCAGCAGTAGAGAGACAGGGAACTATGGCTACACCTTC. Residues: CASSRETGNYGYTF.

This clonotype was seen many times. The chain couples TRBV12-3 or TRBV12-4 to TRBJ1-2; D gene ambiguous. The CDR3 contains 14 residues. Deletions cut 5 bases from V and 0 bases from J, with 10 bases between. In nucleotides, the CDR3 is TGTGCCAGCAGTCAAATATGGGCTAACTATGGCTACACCTTC. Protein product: CASSQIWANYGYTF.

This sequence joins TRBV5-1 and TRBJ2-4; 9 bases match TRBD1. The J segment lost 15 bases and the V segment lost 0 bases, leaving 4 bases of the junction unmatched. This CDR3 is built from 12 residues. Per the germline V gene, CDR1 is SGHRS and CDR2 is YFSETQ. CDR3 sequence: CASSLEGTGLYF. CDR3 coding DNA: TGCGCCAGCAGCTTGGAGGGGACAGGGCTGTACTTC.

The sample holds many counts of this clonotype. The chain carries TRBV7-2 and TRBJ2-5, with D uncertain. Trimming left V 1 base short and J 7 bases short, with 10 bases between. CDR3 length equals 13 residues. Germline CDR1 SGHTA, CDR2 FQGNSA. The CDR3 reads CASSLVGAGTQYF. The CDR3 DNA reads TGTGCCAGCAGCTTAGTCGGTGCCGGGACCCAGTACTTC.

CDR3 protein: CASSSSPGAEAFF. In DNA form, the CDR3 reads TGTGCCAGCAGCTCCAGCCCTGGGGCTGAAGCTTTCTTT. The chain employs TRBV7-3 and TRBJ1-1, with D unclear. Trimming shortened V by 4 bases and J by 6 bases, and 12 bases separated the two germline ends. Per germline, CDR1 SGHTA and CDR2 FQGTGA. The CDR3 runs 13 residues.

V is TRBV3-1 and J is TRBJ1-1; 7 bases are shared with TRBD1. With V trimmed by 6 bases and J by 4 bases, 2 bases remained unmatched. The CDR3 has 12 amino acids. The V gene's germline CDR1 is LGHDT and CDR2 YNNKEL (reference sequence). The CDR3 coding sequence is TGTGCCAGCAGGGCAGGGGGCACTGAAGCTTTCTTT. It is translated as CASRAGGTEAFF.

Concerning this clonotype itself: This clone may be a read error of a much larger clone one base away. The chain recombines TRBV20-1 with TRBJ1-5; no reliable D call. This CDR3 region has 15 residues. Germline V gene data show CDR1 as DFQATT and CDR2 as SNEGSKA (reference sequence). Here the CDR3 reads CSDRPRQDPNQPQHF. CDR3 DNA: TGCAGTGATAGACCCCGGCAGGACCCCAATCAGCCCCAGCATTTT.

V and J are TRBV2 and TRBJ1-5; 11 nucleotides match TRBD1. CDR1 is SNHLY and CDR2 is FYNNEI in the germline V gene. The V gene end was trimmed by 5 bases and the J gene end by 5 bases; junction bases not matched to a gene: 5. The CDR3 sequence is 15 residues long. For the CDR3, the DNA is TGTGCCAGCAGTCCCCGGACAGGGGGCGATCAGCCCCAGCATTTT. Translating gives CASSPRTGGDQPQHF.

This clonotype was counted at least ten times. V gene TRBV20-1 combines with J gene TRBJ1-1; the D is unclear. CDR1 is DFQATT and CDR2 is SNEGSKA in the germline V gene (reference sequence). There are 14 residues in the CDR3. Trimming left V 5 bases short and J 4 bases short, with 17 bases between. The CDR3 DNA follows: TGCAGTGCTCAGGCGGGAAACAGAATCACTGAAGCTTTCTTT. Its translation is CSAQAGNRITEAFF.

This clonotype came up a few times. DNA for the CDR3: TGTGCCAGCAGCTTAGATAAGGGGGTCGGCTCACCCCTCCACTTT. Protein sequence: CASSLDKGVGSPLHF. This chain connects TRBV7-8 to TRBJ1-6, with a possible D match to TRBD1 (6 bases). Germline CDR1 SGHVS, CDR2 FQNEAQ. This CDR3 region has 15 residues. The V end was cut by 1 base, the J end by 10 bases, with 14 bases between.

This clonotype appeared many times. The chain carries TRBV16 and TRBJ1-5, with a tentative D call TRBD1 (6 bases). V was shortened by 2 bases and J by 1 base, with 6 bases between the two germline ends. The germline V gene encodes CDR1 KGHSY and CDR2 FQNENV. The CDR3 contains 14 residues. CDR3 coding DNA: TGTGCCAGCAGCCAACAGGGGAGCAATCAGCCCCAGCATTTT. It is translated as CASSQQGSNQPQHF.

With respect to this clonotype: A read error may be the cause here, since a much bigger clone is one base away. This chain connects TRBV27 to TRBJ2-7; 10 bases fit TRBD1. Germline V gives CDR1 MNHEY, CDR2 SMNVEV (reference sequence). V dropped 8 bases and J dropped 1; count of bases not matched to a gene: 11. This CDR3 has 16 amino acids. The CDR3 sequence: CASGREGQGISYEQYF. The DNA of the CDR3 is TGTGCCAGCGGCCGAGAGGGACAGGGGATTTCCTACGAGCAGTACTTC.

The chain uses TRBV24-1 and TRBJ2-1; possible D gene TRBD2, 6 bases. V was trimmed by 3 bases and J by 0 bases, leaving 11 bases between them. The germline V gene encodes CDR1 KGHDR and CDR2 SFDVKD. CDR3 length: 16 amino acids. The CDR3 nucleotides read TGTGCCACCAGTGATCCTAGCGCGACCTCCTACAATGAGCAGTTCTTC. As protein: CATSDPSATSYNEQFF.

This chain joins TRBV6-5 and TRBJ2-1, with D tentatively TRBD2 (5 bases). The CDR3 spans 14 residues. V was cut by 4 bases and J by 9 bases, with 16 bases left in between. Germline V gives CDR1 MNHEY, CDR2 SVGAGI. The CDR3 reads CASSFGGGGGEQFF. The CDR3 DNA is TGTGCCAGCAGTTTCGGTGGAGGCGGAGGTGAGCAGTTCTTC.

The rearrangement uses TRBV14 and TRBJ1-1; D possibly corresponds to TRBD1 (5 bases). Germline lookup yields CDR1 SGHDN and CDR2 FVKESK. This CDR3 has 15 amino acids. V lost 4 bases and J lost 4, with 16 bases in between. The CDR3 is CASSRRRGVGTEAFF. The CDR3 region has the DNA TGTGCCAGCAGCCGCCGGCGGGGGGTAGGCACTGAAGCTTTCTTT.

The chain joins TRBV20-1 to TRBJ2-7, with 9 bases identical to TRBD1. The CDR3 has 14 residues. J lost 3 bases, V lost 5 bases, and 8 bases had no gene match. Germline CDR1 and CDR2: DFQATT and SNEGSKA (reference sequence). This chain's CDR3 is CSAPHRGLNYEQYF. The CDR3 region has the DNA TGCAGTGCTCCACACAGGGGGCTAAACTACGAGCAGTACTTC.

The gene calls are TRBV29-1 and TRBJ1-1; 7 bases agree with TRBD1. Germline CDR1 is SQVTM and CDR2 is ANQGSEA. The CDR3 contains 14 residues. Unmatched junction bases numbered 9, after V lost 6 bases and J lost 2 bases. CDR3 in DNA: TGCAGCGTCCGACACAGGGGTGATAACACTGAAGCTTTCTTT. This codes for CSVRHRGDNTEAFF.

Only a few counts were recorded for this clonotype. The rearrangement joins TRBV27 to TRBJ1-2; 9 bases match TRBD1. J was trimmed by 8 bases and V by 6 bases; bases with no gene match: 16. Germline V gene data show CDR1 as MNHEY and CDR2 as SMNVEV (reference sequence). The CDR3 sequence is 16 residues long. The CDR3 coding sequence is TGTGCCAGCAGAGGTCGGAAGGGGGACAGGGCGGAGGGCTACACCTTC. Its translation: CASRGRKGDRAEGYTF.

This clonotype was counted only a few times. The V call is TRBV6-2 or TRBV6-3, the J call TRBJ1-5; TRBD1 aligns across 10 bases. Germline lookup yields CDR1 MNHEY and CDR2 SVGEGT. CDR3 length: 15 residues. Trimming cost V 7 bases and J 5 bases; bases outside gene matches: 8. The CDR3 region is CASKTRDRGHQPQHF. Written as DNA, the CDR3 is TGTGCCAGCAAGACCCGGGACAGGGGCCATCAGCCCCAGCATTTT.

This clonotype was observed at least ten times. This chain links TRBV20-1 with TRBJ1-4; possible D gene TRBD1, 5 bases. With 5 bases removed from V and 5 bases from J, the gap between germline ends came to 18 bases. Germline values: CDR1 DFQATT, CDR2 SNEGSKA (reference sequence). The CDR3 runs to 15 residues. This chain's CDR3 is CSARNLLGGNEKLFF. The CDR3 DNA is TGCAGTGCTCGTAATCTACTTGGGGGGAATGAAAAACTGTTTTTT.